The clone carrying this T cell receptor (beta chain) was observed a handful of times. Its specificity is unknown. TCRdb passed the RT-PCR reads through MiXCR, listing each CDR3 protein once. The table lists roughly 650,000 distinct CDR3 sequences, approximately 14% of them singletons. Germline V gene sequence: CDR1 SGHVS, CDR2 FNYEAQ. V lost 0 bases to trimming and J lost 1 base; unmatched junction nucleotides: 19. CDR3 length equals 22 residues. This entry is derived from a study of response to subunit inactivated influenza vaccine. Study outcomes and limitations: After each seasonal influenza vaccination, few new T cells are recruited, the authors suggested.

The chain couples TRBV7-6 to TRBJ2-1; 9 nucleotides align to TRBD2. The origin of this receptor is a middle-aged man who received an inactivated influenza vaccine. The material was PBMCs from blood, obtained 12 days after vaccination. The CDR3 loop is CASSLAPTGVGGGATSYNEQFF. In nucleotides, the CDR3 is TGTGCCAGCAGCTTAGCGCCGACGGGCGTCGGCGGGGGGGCCACGTCCTACAATGAGCAGTTCTTC.